What follows are 21 T cell receptor beta chains derived from one specimen sequenced in a study of blood T cells in healthy people across ages. The use of a sample-barcoded 5' primer and a J-beta primer mix characterized a second PCR of about 6 to 11 cycles. TCRdb re-analysed the 5' RACE reads in MiXCR, keeping a single row per CDR3 protein. The sample records about 1.5 million distinct CDR3 sequences, 42% being singletons. Sequenced sample: blood. The receptors were gathered from a woman younger than 30 in good health.

This clonotype has only a few counts. The rearrangement links TRBV20-1 to TRBJ1-2; 8 positions match TRBD1. The CDR3 totals 15 residues. The V segment lost 3 bases and the J segment 4 bases; nucleotides outside the gene matches: 10. Germline assignment: CDR1 DFQATT and CDR2 SNEGSKA (reference sequence). The CDR3: CSASDGQGVPYGYTF. The CDR3 nucleotides are TGCAGTGCTAGCGATGGACAGGGCGTTCCCTATGGCTACACCTTC.

The chain joins TRBV21-1 to TRBJ1-1; TRBD1, as called in the table, went unchecked against the DNA. TRBV21-1 counts as a pseudogene. This CDR3 contains 17 residues. The CDR3 DNA follows: TGTGCCAGCAGCAAAAGGTGCCCCCGTGGCGAGAACACTGAAGCTTTCTTT. Translated: CASSKRCPRGENTEAFF.

There are a few counts of this clonotype. The chain uses TRBV3-1 and TRBJ1-1, with TRBD1 matching over 11 bases. Germline loops: CDR1 LGHDT, CDR2 YNNKEL (reference sequence). V lost 5 bases, J lost 1 base, and 9 bases stayed unmatched. This CDR3 is 17 amino acids long. The CDR3 sequence is CASSSRDRGFANTEAFF. The CDR3 region has the DNA TGTGCCAGCAGCTCCCGGGACAGGGGGTTCGCGAACACTGAAGCTTTCTTT.

This clonotype occurred a few times. This sequence joins TRBV19 and TRBJ2-7; 9 bases are a match to TRBD2. Matching the DNA end better, TRBJ2-5 makes the J call doubtful. This CDR3 has 14 residues. Germline assignment: CDR1 LNHDA and CDR2 SQIVND (reference sequence). CDR3 DNA: TGTGCCAGTAGCCGACCGGGACTAGCTACGACCCAGTACTTC. The encoded protein is CASSRPGLATTQYF.

The CDR3 coding sequence is TGTGCCAGCAGTTGGGGACTATCCCCGAATGAGCAGTTCTTC. This gives the protein CASSWGLSPNEQFF. This chain uses TRBV7-2 with TRBJ2-1, with 7 bases fitting TRBD2. The V and J ends lost 6 bases and 7 bases, in that order; junction bases with no gene match: 9. CDR1 and CDR2 (germline): SGHTA, FQGNSA. The length of the CDR3 is 14 residues.

This clonotype turned up a few times. The V gene is TRBV12-3 or TRBV12-4, the J gene TRBJ2-5; 12 bases map to TRBD1. V lost 3 bases to trimming and J lost 11 bases; unmatched junction nucleotides: 10. This CDR3 is 15 amino acids long. The chain's CDR3 is CASSFTGQGAGEQYF. The CDR3 DNA follows: TGTGCCAGCAGTTTTACGGGACAGGGGGCTGGAGAGCAGTACTTC.

V is TRBV20-1 and J is TRBJ1-2, with D uncertain. V lost 2 bases and J lost 3, with 13 bases in between. From germline, CDR1 is DFQATT and CDR2 SNEGSKA (reference sequence). There are 14 residues in the CDR3. The CDR3 region is CSARPGSGDYGYTF. CDR3 coding DNA: TGCAGTGCTAGACCGGGCAGTGGGGACTATGGCTACACCTTC.

There are a few counts of this clonotype. This sequence joins TRBV10-3 and TRBJ2-7; the D is unclear. Trimming removed 6 bases from V and 3 bases from J, with 12 bases in between. This CDR3 is built from 13 residues. The germline CDR1 and CDR2 sequences are ENHRY and SYGVKD. In DNA, the CDR3 is TGTGCCATCAGCTCCGACATCTACTACGAGCAGTACTTC. As protein: CAISSDIYYEQYF.

This clonotype occurred a few times. The chain has TRBV12-3 or TRBV12-4 and TRBJ2-7; 8 bases are a match to TRBD1. The length of the CDR3 is 15 residues. V dropped 7 bases and J dropped 0; count of bases not matched to a gene: 8. CDR3 loop: CASTSGGGNSYEQYF. The CDR3 DNA reads as TGTGCCAGCACCTCAGGGGGCGGGAACTCCTACGAGCAGTACTTC.

The chain has TRBV20-1 and TRBJ2-7; 11 bases are shared with TRBD2. The CDR3 extends over 14 amino acids. CDR1 and CDR2 (germline): DFQATT, SNEGSKA (reference sequence). V lost 7 bases to trimming and J lost 2 bases; unmatched junction nucleotides: 7. The CDR3 here is CSGGKTSGAYEQYF. CDR3 DNA: TGCAGTGGGGGGAAGACTAGCGGGGCCTACGAGCAGTACTTC.

The chain couples TRBV12-3 or TRBV12-4 to TRBJ2-1; 14 nucleotides align to TRBD2. V gave up 6 bases and J gave up 15 bases; unmatched junction bases: 10. The CDR3 is 14 amino acids. CDR3 bases: TGTGCCAGCAGCATGGGACTAGCGGGAGAAGGGCCGTTCTTC. Translating it yields CASSMGLAGEGPFF.

The chain uses TRBV15 and TRBJ2-1, with TRBD1 matching 11 bases. Germline V gives CDR1 LNHNV, CDR2 YYDKDF (reference sequence). Trimming removed 0 bases from V and 2 bases from J; junction bases left unmatched: 3. The CDR3 totals 17 residues. The CDR3 here is CATSRELGQGAYNEQFF. The CDR3 DNA follows: TGTGCCACCAGCAGAGAGTTGGGACAGGGGGCCTACAATGAGCAGTTCTTC.

The rearrangement links TRBV11-2 to TRBJ2-1; tentative D call: TRBD1 (6 bases). Between the trimmed V and J ends, which lost 8 bases and 6 bases, there was a span of 14 bases. This CDR3 has 13 amino acids. Germline-derived CDR1 and CDR2 are SGHAT and FQNNGV. Here the CDR3 DNA reads TGTGCCAGCTCCCCGGGACACGGCAATGAGCAGTTCTTC. It translates to CASSPGHGNEQFF.

The chain has TRBV6-6 and TRBJ1-1; D is possibly TRBD1 (5 bases). The CDR3 extends over 14 amino acids. V lost 0 bases and J 0 bases, leaving 5 bases between the germline ends. The germline V gene has CDR1 MNHNY and CDR2 SVGAGI (reference sequence). CDR3 nucleotide sequence: TGTGCCAGCAGTTACTCACAGGTGAACACTGAAGCTTTCTTT. It yields the protein CASSYSQVNTEAFF.

The rearrangement links TRBV12-3 or TRBV12-4 to TRBJ1-4; perhaps TRBD1 as D (6 bases). V lost 7 bases to trimming and J lost 11 bases, with 11 bases between them. This CDR3 region has 11 residues. The CDR3 sequence is CASKDQGKLFF. CDR3 in DNA: TGTGCCAGCAAGGACCAGGGGAAACTGTTTTTT.

This clonotype turned up a few times. The chain employs TRBV20-1 and TRBJ2-1; D may be TRBD1 (5 bases). Germline loops: CDR1 DFQATT, CDR2 SNEGSKA (reference sequence). V was clipped by 6 bases and J by 9 bases, with 18 bases between them. This CDR3 is built from 13 residues. Written as DNA, the CDR3 is TGCAGTGCAGGGGCTCCCACTCTGGGTGAGCAGTTCTTC. It specifies CSAGAPTLGEQFF.

This clonotype was observed a few times. The V call is TRBV27, the J call TRBJ1-2; D call uncertain. V lost 4 bases and J lost 4, with 10 bases in between. CDR1 is MNHEY, CDR2 SMNVEV, per germline (reference sequence). The CDR3 consists of 13 residues. For the CDR3, the DNA is TGTGCCAGCAGTTCCCCGGGATTCTATGGCTACACCTTC. This encodes CASSSPGFYGYTF.

The V call is TRBV6-5, the J call TRBJ2-5; 9 nucleotides match TRBD2. Germline lookup yields CDR1 MNHEY and CDR2 SVGAGI. The CDR3 consists of 15 residues. Trimming removed 2 bases from V and 11 bases from J; junction bases left unmatched: 12. CDR3 coding DNA: TGTGCCAGCAGTTACATTCAGCGGGGGGTGAATGAGCAGTACTTC. Translation gives CASSYIQRGVNEQYF.

This clonotype was observed a handful of times. This chain joins TRBV27 and TRBJ2-7; D may be TRBD1 or TRBD2 (5 bases each). Trimming cost V 3 bases and J 6 bases, with 15 bases left between them. Per germline, CDR1 MNHEY and CDR2 SMNVEV (reference sequence). This CDR3 has 14 residues. CDR3 sequence reads: CASSFGHEGSEQYF. DNA for the CDR3: TGTGCCAGCAGTTTTGGCCATGAGGGGTCCGAGCAGTACTTC.

The chain has TRBV10-2 and TRBJ1-5; D call uncertain. Germline V CDR1 and CDR2: WSHSY, SAAADI. CDR3 length: 17 residues. The germline V and J ends were trimmed by 2 bases and 2 bases, with 16 bases remaining between them. CDR3 amino acids: CASSELPLGLGNQPQHF. CDR3 coding DNA: TGCGCCAGCAGTGAGCTTCCTTTGGGTTTGGGCAATCAGCCCCAGCATTTT.

In its sample, this clonotype was seen many times. The rearrangement joins TRBV7-2 to TRBJ1-6; no firm D call. CDR1 and CDR2 (germline): SGHTA, FQGNSA. CDR3 size: 14 residues. The V gene lost 5 bases and the J gene lost 2 bases, with 7 bases spanning the gap. The CDR3 sequence: CASSPPAYNSPLHF. The CDR3 DNA follows: TGTGCCAGCAGCCCACCGGCCTATAATTCACCCCTCCACTTT.